The sample holds one count of the clone carrying this TCR beta chain. In the original analysis: Nucleated cell counts were estimated from reference gene primer amplification. The repertoire was sequenced with immunoSEQ multiplex PCR; TCRdb's copy has only in-frame clones and lacks some. V, J and clone size are those of that table, while D and trimming were read from the DNA. The sample includes approximately 300,000 clones, around 89% of them seen just once. The germline V gene encodes CDR1 SGHNT and CDR2 YYREEE (reference sequence). CDR3 size: 14 residues. Trimming cost V 4 bases and J 1 base; bases outside gene matches: 2. This sample stems from a study of blood T cell repertoires in COVID-19. Across the whole study: Sites across the United States, Italy and Spain contributed samples from acute and convalescent COVID-19. The analysed material was cDNA or gDNA that came from T cells, B-cell-depleted T cells, or PBMCs.

V usage is TRBV5-4 and J usage is TRBJ2-5; 9 nucleotides align to TRBD1. This clonotype was obtained from a young man who had recovered from COVID-19. The sequenced sample consisted of peripheral blood. The CDR3 reads CASSQDRGQETQYF. In DNA, the CDR3 is TGTGCCAGCAGCCAGGACAGGGGCCAAGAGACCCAGTACTTC.